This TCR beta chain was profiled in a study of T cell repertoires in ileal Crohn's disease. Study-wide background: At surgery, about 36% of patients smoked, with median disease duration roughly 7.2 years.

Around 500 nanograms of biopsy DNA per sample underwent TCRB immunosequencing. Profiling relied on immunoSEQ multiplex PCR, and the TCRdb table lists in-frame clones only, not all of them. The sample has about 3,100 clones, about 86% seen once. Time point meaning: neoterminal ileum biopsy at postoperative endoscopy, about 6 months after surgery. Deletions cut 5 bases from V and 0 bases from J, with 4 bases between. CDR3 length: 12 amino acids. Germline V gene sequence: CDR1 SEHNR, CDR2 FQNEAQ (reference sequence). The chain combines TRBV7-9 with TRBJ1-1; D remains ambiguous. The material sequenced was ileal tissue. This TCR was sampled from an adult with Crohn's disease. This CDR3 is CASSVMNTEAFF. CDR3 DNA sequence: TGTGCCAGCAGCGTCATGAACACTGAAGCTTTCTTT.